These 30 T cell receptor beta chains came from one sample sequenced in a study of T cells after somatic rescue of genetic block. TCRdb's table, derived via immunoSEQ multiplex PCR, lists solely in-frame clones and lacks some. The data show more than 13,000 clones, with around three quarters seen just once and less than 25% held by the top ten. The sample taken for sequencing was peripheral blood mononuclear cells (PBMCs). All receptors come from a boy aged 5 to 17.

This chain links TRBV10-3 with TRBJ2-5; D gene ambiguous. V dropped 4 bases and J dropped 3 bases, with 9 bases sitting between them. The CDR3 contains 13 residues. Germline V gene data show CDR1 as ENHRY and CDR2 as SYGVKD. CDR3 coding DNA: TGTGCCATCAGTGGGGCTGGGGAAGAGACCCAGTACTTC. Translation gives CAISGAGEETQYF.

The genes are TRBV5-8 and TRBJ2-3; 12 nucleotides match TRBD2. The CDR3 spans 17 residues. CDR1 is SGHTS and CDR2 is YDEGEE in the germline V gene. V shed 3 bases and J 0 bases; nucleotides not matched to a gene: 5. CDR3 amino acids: CASSWTSGEMSTDTQYF. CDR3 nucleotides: TGTGCCAGCAGCTGGACTAGCGGGGAAATGAGCACAGATACGCAGTATTTT. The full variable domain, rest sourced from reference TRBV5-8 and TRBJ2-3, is EAGVTQSPTHLIKTRGQQATLRCSPISGHTSVYWYQQALGLGLQFLLWYDEGEERNRGNFPPRFSGRQFPNYSSELNVNALELEDSALYLCASSWTSGEMSTDTQYFGPGTRLTVL.

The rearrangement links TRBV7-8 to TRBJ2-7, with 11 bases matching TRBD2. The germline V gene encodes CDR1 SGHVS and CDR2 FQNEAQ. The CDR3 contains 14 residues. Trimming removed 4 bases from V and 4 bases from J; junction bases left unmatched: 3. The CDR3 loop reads CASSSLAGAYEQYF. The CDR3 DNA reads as TGTGCCAGCAGCTCACTAGCGGGGGCATACGAGCAGTACTTC.

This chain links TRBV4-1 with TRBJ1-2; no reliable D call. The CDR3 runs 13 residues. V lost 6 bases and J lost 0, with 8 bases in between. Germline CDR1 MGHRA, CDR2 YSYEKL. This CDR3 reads CASRRGANYGYTF. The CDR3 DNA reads TGCGCCAGCAGGCGGGGAGCTAACTATGGCTACACCTTC.

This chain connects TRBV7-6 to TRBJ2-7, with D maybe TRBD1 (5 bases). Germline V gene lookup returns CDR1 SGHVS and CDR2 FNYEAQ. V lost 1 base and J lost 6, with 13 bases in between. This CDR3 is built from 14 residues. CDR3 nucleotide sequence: TGTGCCAGCAGCTTAGGCCCCAGGGATTTCGAGCAGTACTTC. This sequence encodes CASSLGPRDFEQYF.

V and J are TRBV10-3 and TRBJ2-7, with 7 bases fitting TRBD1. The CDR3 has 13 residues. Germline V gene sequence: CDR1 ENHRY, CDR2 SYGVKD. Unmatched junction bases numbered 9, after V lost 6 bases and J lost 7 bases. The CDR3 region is CAIREGQFQEQYF. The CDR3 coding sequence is TGTGCCATCAGAGAGGGACAGTTCCAGGAGCAGTACTTC.

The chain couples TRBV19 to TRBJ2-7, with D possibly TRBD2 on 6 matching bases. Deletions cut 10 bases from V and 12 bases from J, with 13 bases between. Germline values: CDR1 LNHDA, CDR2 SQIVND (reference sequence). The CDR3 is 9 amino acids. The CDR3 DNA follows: TGTGCCATCGCTAGCGACCGGTACTTC. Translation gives CAIASDRYF.

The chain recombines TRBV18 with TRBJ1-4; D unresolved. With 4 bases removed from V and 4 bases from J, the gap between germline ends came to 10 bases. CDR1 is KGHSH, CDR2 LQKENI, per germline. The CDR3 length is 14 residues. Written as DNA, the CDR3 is TGTGCCAGCTCACATAGGACCCTTAATGAAAAACTGTTTTTT. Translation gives CASSHRTLNEKLFF.

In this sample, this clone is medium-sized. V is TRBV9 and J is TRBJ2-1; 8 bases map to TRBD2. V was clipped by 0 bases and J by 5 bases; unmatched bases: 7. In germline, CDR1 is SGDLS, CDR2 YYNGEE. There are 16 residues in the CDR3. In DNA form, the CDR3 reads TGTGCCAGCAGCGTAGCTCTCGCGGGAGGCCACAATGAGCAGTTCTTC. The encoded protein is CASSVALAGGHNEQFF. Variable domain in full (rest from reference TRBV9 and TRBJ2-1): DSGVTQTPKHLITATGQRVTLRCSPRSGDLSVYWYQQSLDQGLQFLIQYYNGEERAKGNILERFSAQQFPDLHSELNLSSLELGDSALYFCASSVALAGGHNEQFFGPGTRLTVL.

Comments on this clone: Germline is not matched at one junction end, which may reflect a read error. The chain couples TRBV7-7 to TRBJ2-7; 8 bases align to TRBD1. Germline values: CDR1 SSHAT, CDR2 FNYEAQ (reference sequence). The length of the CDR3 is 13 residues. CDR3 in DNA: TGTGCTAGCAGCAGGGACAGGCGGTACGAGCAGTACTTC. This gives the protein CASSRDRRYEQYF.

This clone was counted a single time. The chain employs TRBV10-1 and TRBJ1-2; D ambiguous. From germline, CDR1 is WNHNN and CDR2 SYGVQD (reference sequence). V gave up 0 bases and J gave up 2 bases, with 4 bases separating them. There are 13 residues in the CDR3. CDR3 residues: CASSESGNYGYTF. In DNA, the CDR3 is TGCGCCAGCAGTGAGTCGGGAAACTATGGCTACACCTTC.

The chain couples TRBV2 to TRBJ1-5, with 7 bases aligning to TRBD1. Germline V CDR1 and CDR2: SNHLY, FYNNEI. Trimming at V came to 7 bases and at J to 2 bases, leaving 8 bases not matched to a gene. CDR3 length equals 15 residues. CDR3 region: CASMLDRWGNQPQHF. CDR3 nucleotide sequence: TGTGCCAGCATGTTGGACAGGTGGGGCAATCAGCCCCAGCATTTT.

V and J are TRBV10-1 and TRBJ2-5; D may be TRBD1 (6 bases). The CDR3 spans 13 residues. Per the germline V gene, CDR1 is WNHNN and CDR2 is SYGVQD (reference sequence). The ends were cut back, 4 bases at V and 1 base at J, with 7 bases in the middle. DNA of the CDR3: TGCGCCAGCAGTGGGACAGCCCAAGAGACCCAGTACTTC. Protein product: CASSGTAQETQYF.

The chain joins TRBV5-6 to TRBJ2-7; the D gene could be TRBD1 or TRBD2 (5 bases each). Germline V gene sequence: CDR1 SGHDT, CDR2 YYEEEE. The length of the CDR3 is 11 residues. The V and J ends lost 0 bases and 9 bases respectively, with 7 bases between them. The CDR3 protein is CASSLEGRQYF. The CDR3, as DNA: TGTGCCAGCAGCTTGGAGGGGAGGCAGTACTTC.

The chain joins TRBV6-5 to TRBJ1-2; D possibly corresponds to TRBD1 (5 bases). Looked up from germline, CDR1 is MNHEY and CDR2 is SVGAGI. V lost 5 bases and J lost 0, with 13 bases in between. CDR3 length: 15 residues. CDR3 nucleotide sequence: TGTGCCAGCAGTACGCCGGGGGGAACTAACTATGGCTACACCTTC. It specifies CASSTPGGTNYGYTF.

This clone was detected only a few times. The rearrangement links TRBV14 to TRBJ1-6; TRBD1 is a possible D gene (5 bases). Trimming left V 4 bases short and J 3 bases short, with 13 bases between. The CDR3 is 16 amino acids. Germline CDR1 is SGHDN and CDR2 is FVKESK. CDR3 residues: CASSPLGGLYNSPLHF. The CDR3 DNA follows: TGTGCCAGCAGCCCCCTTGGGGGTCTCTATAATTCACCCCTCCACTTT. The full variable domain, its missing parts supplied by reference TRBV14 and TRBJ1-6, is EAGVTQFPSHSVIEKGQTVTLRCDPISGHDNLYWYRRVMGKEIKFLLHFVKESKQDESGMPNNRFLAERTGGTYSTLKVQPAELEDSGVYFCASSPLGGLYNSPLHFGNGTRLTVT.

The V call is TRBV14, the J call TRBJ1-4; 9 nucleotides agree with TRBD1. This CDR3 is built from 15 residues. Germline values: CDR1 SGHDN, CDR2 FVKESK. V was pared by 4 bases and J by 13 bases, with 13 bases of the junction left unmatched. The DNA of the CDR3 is TGTGCCAGCAGCCGTGCCGGGACAGGGACGAGGGGACTGTTTTTT. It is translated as CASSRAGTGTRGLFF.

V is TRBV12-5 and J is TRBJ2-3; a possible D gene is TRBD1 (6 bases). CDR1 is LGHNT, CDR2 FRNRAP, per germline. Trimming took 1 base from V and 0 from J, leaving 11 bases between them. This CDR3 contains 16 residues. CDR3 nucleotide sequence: TGTGCTAGTGGTTTGGGGGACACCTTTAGCACAGATACGCAGTATTTT. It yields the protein CASGLGDTFSTDTQYF.

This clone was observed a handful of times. This chain's CDR3 is CASSLGLSNEQFF. The DNA for the CDR3 is TGCGCCAGCAGCTTGGGACTATCAAATGAGCAGTTCTTC. The V gene is TRBV5-1, the J gene TRBJ2-1; TRBD2 is a possible D gene (5 bases). Germline loops: CDR1 SGHRS, CDR2 YFSETQ. The CDR3 consists of 13 residues. Trimming removed 0 bases at V and 7 bases at J, with 8 bases between.

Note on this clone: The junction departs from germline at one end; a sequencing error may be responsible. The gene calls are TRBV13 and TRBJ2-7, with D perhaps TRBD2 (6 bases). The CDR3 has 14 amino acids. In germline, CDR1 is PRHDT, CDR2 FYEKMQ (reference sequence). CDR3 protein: CASSLGGLSYEQYF. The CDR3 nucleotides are TGTGCCAGCAGCCTAGGAGGGCTCTCCTACGAGCAGTACTTC.

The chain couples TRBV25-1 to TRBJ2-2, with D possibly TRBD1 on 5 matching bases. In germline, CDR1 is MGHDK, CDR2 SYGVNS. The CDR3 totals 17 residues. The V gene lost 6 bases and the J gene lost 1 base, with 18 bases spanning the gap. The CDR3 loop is CASSPYQGPRNTGELFF. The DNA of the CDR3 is TGTGCCAGCAGCCCCTACCAGGGCCCAAGGAACACCGGGGAGCTGTTTTTT.

CDR3 coding DNA: TGTGCCAGCAGTTACTCACGACAGGGAAACACTGAAGCTTTCTTT. This codes for CASSYSRQGNTEAFF. The chain couples TRBV6-6 to TRBJ1-1, with TRBD1 identical over 7 bases. Germline CDR1 and CDR2: MNHNY and SVGAGI (reference sequence). The CDR3 is 15 amino acids. With V trimmed by 0 bases and J by 2 bases, 3 bases remained unmatched.

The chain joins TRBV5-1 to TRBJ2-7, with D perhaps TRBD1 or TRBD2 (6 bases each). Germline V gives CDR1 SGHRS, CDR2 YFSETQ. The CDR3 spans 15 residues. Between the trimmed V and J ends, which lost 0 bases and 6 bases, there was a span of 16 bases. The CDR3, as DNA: TGCGCCAGCAGCTTGGAGGGGGGAAGGCTTCGCGAGCAGTACTTC. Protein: CASSLEGGRLREQYF.

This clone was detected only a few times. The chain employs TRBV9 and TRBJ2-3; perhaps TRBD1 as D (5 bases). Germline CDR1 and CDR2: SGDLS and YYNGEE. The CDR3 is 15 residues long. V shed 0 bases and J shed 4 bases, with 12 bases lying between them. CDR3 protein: CASSVVVGDPDTQYF. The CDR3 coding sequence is TGTGCCAGCAGCGTAGTCGTAGGGGATCCAGATACGCAGTATTTT.

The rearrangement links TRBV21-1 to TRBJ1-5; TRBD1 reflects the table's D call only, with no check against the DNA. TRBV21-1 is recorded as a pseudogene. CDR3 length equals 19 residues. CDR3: CASSKAPPGQRGSNQPQHF. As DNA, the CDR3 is TGTGCCAGCAGCAAAGCCCCACCGGGACAGAGGGGATCAAATCAGCCCCAGCATTTT.

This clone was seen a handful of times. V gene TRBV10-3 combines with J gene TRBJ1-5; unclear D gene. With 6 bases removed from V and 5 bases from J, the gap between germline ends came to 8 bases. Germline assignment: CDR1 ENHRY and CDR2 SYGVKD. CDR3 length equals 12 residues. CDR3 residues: CAIRDVDQPQHF. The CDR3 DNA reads TGTGCCATCAGAGACGTAGATCAGCCCCAGCATTTT.

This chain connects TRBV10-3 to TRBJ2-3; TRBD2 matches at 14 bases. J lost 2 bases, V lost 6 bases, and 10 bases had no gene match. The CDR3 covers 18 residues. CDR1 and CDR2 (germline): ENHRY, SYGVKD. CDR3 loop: CAIRPTGTSGGPTDTQYF. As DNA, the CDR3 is TGTGCCATCAGGCCCACCGGGACTAGCGGGGGACCCACAGATACGCAGTATTTT.

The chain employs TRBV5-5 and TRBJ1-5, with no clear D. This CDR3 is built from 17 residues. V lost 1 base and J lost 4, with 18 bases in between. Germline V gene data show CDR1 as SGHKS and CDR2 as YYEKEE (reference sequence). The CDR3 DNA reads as TGTGCCAGCAGCTTGCGTGGGGTAAGCTTCTTAAATCAGCCCCAGCATTTT. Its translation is CASSLRGVSFLNQPQHF.

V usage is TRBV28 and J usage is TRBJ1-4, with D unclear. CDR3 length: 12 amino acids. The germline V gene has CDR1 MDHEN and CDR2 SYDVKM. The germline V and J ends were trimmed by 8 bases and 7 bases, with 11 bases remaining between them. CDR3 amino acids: CASSRLFEKLFF. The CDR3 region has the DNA TGTGCCAGCTCTAGATTGTTTGAAAAACTGTTTTTT.

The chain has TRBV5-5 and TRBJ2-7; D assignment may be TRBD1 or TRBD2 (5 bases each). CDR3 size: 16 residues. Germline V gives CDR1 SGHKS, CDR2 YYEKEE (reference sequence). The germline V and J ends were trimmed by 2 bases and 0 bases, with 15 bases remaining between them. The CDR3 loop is CASSFIGTLSSYEQYF. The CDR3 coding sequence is TGTGCCAGCAGCTTTATAGGGACCCTTAGCTCCTACGAGCAGTACTTC.